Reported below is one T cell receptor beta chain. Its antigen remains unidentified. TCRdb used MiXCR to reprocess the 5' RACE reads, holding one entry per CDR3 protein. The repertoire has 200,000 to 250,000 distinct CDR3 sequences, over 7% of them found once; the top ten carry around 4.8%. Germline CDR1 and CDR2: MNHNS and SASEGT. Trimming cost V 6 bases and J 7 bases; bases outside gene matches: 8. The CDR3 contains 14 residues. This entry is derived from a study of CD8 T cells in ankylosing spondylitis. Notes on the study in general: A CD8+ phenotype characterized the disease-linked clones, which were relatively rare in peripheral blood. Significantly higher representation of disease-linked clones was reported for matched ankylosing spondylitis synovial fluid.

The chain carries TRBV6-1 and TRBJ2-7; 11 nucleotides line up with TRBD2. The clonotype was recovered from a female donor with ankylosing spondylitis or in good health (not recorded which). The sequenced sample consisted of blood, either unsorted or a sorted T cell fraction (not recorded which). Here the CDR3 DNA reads TGTGCCAGCAGCCGACTAGCGGGAATTCATGAGCAGTACTTC. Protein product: CASSRLAGIHEQYF.